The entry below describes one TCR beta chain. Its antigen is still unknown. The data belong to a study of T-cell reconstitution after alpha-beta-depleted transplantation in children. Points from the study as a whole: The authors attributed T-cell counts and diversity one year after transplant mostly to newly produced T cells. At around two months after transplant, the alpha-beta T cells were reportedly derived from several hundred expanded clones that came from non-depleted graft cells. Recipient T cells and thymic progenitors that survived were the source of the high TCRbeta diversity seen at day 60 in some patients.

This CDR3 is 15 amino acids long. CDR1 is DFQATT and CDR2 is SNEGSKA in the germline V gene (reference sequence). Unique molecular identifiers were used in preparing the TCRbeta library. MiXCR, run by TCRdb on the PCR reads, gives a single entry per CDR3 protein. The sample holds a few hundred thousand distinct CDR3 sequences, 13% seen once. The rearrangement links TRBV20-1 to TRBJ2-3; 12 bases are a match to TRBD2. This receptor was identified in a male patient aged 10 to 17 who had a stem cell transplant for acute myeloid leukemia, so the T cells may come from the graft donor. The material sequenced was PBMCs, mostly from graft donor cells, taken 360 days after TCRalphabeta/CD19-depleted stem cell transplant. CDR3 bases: TGCTTCGCTAGCGGGAGGGATTCTAGCACAGATACGCAGTATTTT. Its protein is CFASGRDSSTDTQYF.